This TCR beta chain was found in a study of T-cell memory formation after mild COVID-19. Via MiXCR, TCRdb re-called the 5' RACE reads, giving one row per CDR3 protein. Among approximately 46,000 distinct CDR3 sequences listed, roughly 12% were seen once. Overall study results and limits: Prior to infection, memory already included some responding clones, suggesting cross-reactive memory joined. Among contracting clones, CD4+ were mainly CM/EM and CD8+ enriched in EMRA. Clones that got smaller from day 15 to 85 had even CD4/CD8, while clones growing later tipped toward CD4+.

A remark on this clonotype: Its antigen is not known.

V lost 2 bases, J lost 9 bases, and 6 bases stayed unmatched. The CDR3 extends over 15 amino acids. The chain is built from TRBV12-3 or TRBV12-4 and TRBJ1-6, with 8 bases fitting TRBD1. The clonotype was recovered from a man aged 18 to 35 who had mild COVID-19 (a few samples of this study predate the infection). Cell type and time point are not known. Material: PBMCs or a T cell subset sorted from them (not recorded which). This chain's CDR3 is CASSLQGAGSSPLHF. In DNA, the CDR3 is TGTGCCAGCAGTTTACAGGGGGCAGGGTCTTCACCCCTCCACTTT.